This T cell receptor beta chain was retrieved from a study of human T cells and chemical hapten exposure. The sample's time point: patch test 3, about 24 weeks after DPC sensitization. As to treatment: therapeutic diphenylcyclopropenone sensitization with weekly scalp DPC. This clonotype has a count of ten or more. The V end was cut by 4 bases, the J end by 9 bases, with 17 bases between. CDR1 SGDLS and CDR2 YYNGEE come from the germline V gene. This CDR3 spans 14 amino acids. TCRdb reprocessed the RACE reads with MiXCR, giving one entry per CDR3 protein. The table lists some 110,000 distinct CDR3 sequences, roughly 12% of them singletons.

Material: whole blood, obtained in connection with sensitization to the hapten diphenylcyclopropenone (DPC). The receptor was isolated from a woman aged 45-65 years with alopecia areata. Some clones in this sample may be carry-over from other donors' samples. The chain is built from TRBV9 and TRBJ2-1; D is possibly TRBD2 (6 bases). The CDR3 sequence is CASSNRAMGGEQFF. CDR3 nucleotides: TGTGCCAGCAGCAATAGGGCGATGGGGGGTGAGCAGTTCTTC.